This record looks at one TCR beta chain sequence and its context. TCRdb's table, derived via immunoSEQ multiplex PCR, lists solely in-frame clones and lacks some. The table shows roughly 48,000 clones, with about 88% occurring only once. This sample is part of a study of T cell changes during pregnancy in multiple sclerosis. The V segment lost 1 base and the J segment 5 bases; nucleotides outside the gene matches: 2. Germline assignment: CDR1 SEHNR and CDR2 FQNEAQ (reference sequence). The CDR3 covers 15 residues. The clonotype was recovered from a female donor with multiple sclerosis, enrolled in a pregnancy study. The input for sequencing was CD4+ T cells from peripheral blood mononuclear cells, taken in the second trimester of pregnancy. The chain combines TRBV7-9 with TRBJ2-5; 12 nucleotides line up with TRBD2. CDR3: CASSLGLAGEETQYF. The CDR3 coding sequence is TGTGCCAGCAGCTTAGGACTAGCGGGAGAGGAGACCCAGTACTTC.